This entry features one T cell receptor beta chain sequence. Profiled with immunoSEQ multiplex PCR; TCRdb holds only in-frame clones, not every one. The sample holds roughly 290,000 clones; 87% are singletons and the top ten take around 5.8%. The data were taken from a study of blood T cell repertoires in COVID-19. At the level of the study: The United States, Italy and Spain supplied acute and convalescent COVID-19 samples.

Among Cohort 3 donors, those recovered had two negative PCRs, clearance, or symptom resolution. From germline, CDR1 is MNHEY and CDR2 SMNVEV (reference sequence). Trimming took 5 bases from V and 5 from J, leaving 13 bases between them. CDR3 length: 13 residues. This sequence was found in a woman in her 40s who had recovered from COVID-19. The sample was PBMCs or T cells enriched from blood (not recorded which). The rearrangement links TRBV27 to TRBJ2-7; a possible D gene is TRBD2 (5 bases). CDR3 nucleotides: TGTGCCAGCAGTCCCTTACACGGGAACGAGCAGTACTTC. This encodes CASSPLHGNEQYF.